What follows are 27 T cell receptor beta chains derived from one specimen sequenced in a study of breast tumors, draining lymph nodes, adjacent tissues. TCRdb re-called the multiplex PCR reads through MiXCR, storing one row per CDR3 protein. Altogether 70,000 to 95,000 distinct CDR3 sequences are present, approximately 19% being singletons, with the ten largest covering about 2.2%. The lymph nodes were axillary draining lymph nodes from breast cancer patients. Sequencing was carried out using axillary lymph node tissue. All receptors derive from a female donor with breast cancer. Some clones in this sample may be carry-over from other donors' samples.

The chain links TRBV11-2 to TRBJ2-6; D possibly uses TRBD1 or TRBD2 (5 bases each). With 5 bases removed from V and 0 bases from J, the gap between germline ends came to 14 bases. The germline V gene encodes CDR1 SGHAT and CDR2 FQNNGV. The CDR3 spans 17 residues. The chain's CDR3 is CASSKGTYLSGANVLTF. DNA for the CDR3: TGTGCCAGCAGCAAGGGGACCTATCTCTCTGGGGCCAACGTCCTGACTTTC.

This clonotype was counted at least ten times. This chain joins TRBV15 and TRBJ1-2; D not certain. The ends were cut back, 0 bases at V and 4 bases at J, with 12 bases in the middle. Germline CDR1 reads LNHNV; CDR2 reads YYDKDF (reference sequence). The CDR3 is made up of 15 amino acids. Written as DNA, the CDR3 is TGTGCCACCAGCAGAGATTTTACCGGAATCTATGGCTACACCTTC. It translates to CATSRDFTGIYGYTF.

In its sample, this clonotype was seen many times. V usage is TRBV2 and J usage is TRBJ1-2, with a possible D match to TRBD1 (6 bases). Germline values: CDR1 SNHLY, CDR2 FYNNEI. V dropped 6 bases and J dropped 3 bases, with 11 bases sitting between them. CDR3 size: 13 residues. The CDR3 protein is CASSPDRDYGYTF. In DNA form, the CDR3 reads TGTGCCAGCAGCCCGGACAGAGACTATGGCTACACCTTC.

This clonotype has ten or more counts. The J gene is TRBJ2-7, the V gene TRBV11-2; D possibly corresponds to TRBD1 (6 bases). The germline V and J ends were trimmed by 2 bases and 6 bases, with 14 bases remaining between them. CDR1 and CDR2 from the germline V gene are SGHAT and FQNNGV. There are 14 residues in the CDR3. As DNA, the CDR3 is TGTGCCAGCAGCTTATTGGCTAACAGGGTCGAGCAGTACTTC. Its protein is CASSLLANRVEQYF.

At least ten counts were recorded for this clonotype. Its ends do not fully match the called genes, so a read error is possible. This sequence joins TRBV7-9 and TRBJ2-2; D unresolved. CDR3 length: 15 amino acids. The germline CDR1 and CDR2 sequences are SEHNR and FQNEAQ (reference sequence). CDR3 region: CASSPSIGNSGELFF. As DNA, the CDR3 is TGTGCCAGCAGCCCCTCTATAGGGAACTCCGGGGAGCTGTTTTTT.

This clonotype was recorded many times. V gene TRBV5-1 combines with J gene TRBJ2-3; D might be TRBD2 (5 bases). V gave up 4 bases and J gave up 0 bases, with 12 bases separating them. The CDR3 covers 15 residues. Germline CDR1 reads SGHRS; CDR2 reads YFSETQ. CDR3 nucleotides: TGCGCCAGCAGCCCGGACTCTAGCAGCACAGATACGCAGTATTTT. Translation: CASSPDSSSTDTQYF.

This clonotype was recorded many times. The chain uses TRBV20-1 and TRBJ1-4; D possibly corresponds to TRBD1 (6 bases). CDR3 length equals 13 residues. The V end lost 4 bases, the J end lost 5 bases, and 11 bases lay between the germline ends. Per germline, CDR1 DFQATT and CDR2 SNEGSKA (reference sequence). The CDR3 sequence is CSAKGGGNEKLFF. CDR3 DNA: TGCAGTGCTAAGGGGGGGGGGAATGAAAAACTGTTTTTT.

This clonotype was found many times. The chain links TRBV5-5 to TRBJ2-5; TRBD2 matches 7 bases. The CDR3 extends over 15 amino acids. CDR1 and CDR2 from the germline V gene are SGHKS and YYEKEE (reference sequence). Trimming cost V 7 bases and J 5 bases; bases outside gene matches: 14. As DNA, the CDR3 is TGTGCCAGCTCTCCGAGGGAGGGCCGGTGGGAGACCCAGTACTTC. Translation gives CASSPREGRWETQYF.

There are many counts of this clonotype. J is TRBJ1-4 and V is TRBV20-1; no definite D call. The CDR3 is 12 amino acids. Germline assignment: CDR1 DFQATT and CDR2 SNEGSKA (reference sequence). Between the trimmed V and J ends, which lost 3 bases and 8 bases, there was a span of 10 bases. The CDR3: CSASIHPEKLFF. The CDR3 coding sequence is TGCAGTGCTAGCATCCACCCCGAAAAACTGTTTTTT.

This clonotype was seen repeatedly, ten times or more. V gene TRBV5-4 combines with J gene TRBJ2-2; D perhaps matches TRBD2 (5 bases). CDR1 is SGHNT and CDR2 is YYREEE in the germline V gene (reference sequence). CDR3 size: 14 residues. V lost 7 bases to trimming and J lost 1 base, with 11 bases between them. This CDR3 is CASGGSENTGELFF. The CDR3 DNA reads as TGTGCCAGCGGAGGAAGCGAGAACACCGGGGAGCTGTTTTTT.

In its sample, this clonotype was seen many times. The CDR3 region is CSLRGGAVYTF. CDR3 nucleotides: TGCAGTCTTAGGGGGGGTGCGGTCTACACCTTC. The chain uses TRBV20-1 and TRBJ1-2, with D tentatively TRBD1 (6 bases). Trimming cost V 8 bases and J 10 bases, with 17 bases left between them. CDR3 size: 11 residues. Germline V gene data show CDR1 as DFQATT and CDR2 as SNEGSKA (reference sequence).

This clonotype was counted at least ten times. V gene TRBV10-3 combines with J gene TRBJ2-1; 8 bases line up with TRBD2. The CDR3 loop spans 15 amino acids. Germline V gene lookup returns CDR1 ENHRY and CDR2 SYGVKD. The ends lost 3 bases at V and 7 bases at J; junction bases unmatched: 8. CDR3 coding DNA: TGTGCCATCAGTGATGGGCTAGCGGGCCCGAATGAGCAGTTCTTC. Translated: CAISDGLAGPNEQFF.

As for this clonotype: It may be a read error: a sequence one base away is much more abundant. Likely a read error: the CDR3 ends without its conserved phenylalanine or tryptophan. Written as DNA, the CDR3 is TGTGCCAGCAGTTTAAAGAGAACCTACGAGCAGTACCTC. It specifies CASSLKRTYEQYL. This rearrangement joins TRBV27 to TRBJ2-7, with no clear D. Trimming left V 2 bases short and J 2 bases short, with 7 bases between. In germline, CDR1 is MNHEY, CDR2 SMNVEV (reference sequence). The CDR3 is 13 residues long.

This clonotype was counted ten times or more. The chain couples TRBV19 to TRBJ2-1, with 9 bases aligning to TRBD2. CDR1 and CDR2 from the germline V gene are LNHDA and SQIVND (reference sequence). The CDR3 is made up of 14 amino acids. V gave up 3 bases and J gave up 4 bases; unmatched junction bases: 1. The CDR3 region is CASSITSGYNEQFF. The CDR3 nucleotides read TGTGCCAGTAGTATTACTAGCGGGTACAATGAGCAGTTCTTC.

The chain carries TRBV3-1 and TRBJ1-2, with no clear D. The CDR3 spans 16 residues. The V gene's germline CDR1 is LGHDT and CDR2 YNNKEL (reference sequence). V lost 4 bases and J lost 4, with 19 bases in between. The CDR3 protein is CASSLGFYEGIYGYTF. The CDR3 nucleotides are TGTGCCAGCAGCCTTGGGTTCTACGAGGGAATCTATGGCTACACCTTC.

This clonotype has ten or more counts. This chain joins TRBV6-1 and TRBJ2-5; 7 nucleotides match TRBD1. The junction had 6 bases not matched to a gene; V was cut back by 4 bases and J by 4 bases. Germline-derived CDR1 and CDR2 are MNHNS and SASEGT. CDR3 length: 14 amino acids. CDR3 in amino acids: CASSVRQGGETQYF. CDR3 in DNA: TGTGCCAGCAGTGTACGACAGGGTGGAGAGACCCAGTACTTC.

This clonotype was detected ten times or more. The genes are TRBV6-1 and TRBJ1-6, with D unresolved. From germline, CDR1 is MNHNS and CDR2 SASEGT. There are 11 residues in the CDR3. The ends were cut back, 8 bases at V and 7 bases at J, with 6 bases in the middle. DNA of the CDR3: TGTGCCAGCTCAAACAATTCACCCCTCCACTTT. Its protein is CASSNNSPLHF.

To note about this clonotype: A read error may produce the germline difference seen at one junction end. The chain recombines TRBV28 with TRBJ1-3, with D possibly being TRBD1 (6 bases). Germline V CDR1 and CDR2: MDHEN, SYDVKM. CDR3 length equals 12 residues. The CDR3 here is CASRLTGNTIHF. CDR3 nucleotides: TGTGCCAGCAGATTGACAGGAAACACCATACATTTT.

This clonotype occurred many times. The genes are TRBV11-3 and TRBJ2-6; D is possibly TRBD1 (6 bases). This CDR3 has 16 residues. The V end was cut by 3 bases, the J end by 0 bases, with 9 bases between. Germline CDR1 reads SGHNT; CDR2 reads YENEEA. The CDR3 region is CASSFGRGSGANVLTF. CDR3 bases: TGTGCCAGCAGCTTTGGCAGGGGCTCTGGGGCCAACGTCCTGACTTTC.

There are many counts of this clonotype. The rearrangement links TRBV7-9 to TRBJ2-5; 7 nucleotides line up with TRBD2. The CDR3 runs 14 residues. V gave up 7 bases and J gave up 5 bases; unmatched junction bases: 10. Germline V gene sequence: CDR1 SEHNR, CDR2 FQNEAQ (reference sequence). The CDR3 nucleotides read TGTGCCAGCACCCCCTGGGGGGGAGGGGAGACCCAGTACTTC. This encodes CASTPWGGGETQYF.

This clonotype was counted ten times or more. The chain recombines TRBV6-5 with TRBJ2-7; possible D gene TRBD1, 6 bases. Trimming stripped 5 bases from V and 4 bases from J, with 12 bases between. Germline CDR1 MNHEY, CDR2 SVGAGI. This CDR3 contains 13 residues. The CDR3 nucleotides read TGTGCCAGCAGTAAGTACACAGGGTACGAGCAGTACTTC. Encoded protein: CASSKYTGYEQYF.

In its sample, this clonotype was seen many times. This chain connects TRBV29-1 to TRBJ1-4, with a possible D match to TRBD1 (5 bases). CDR1 is SQVTM and CDR2 is ANQGSEA in the germline V gene. V was shortened by 7 bases and J by 14 bases, with 23 bases between the two germline ends. This CDR3 has 13 residues. CDR3 DNA sequence: TGCAGCGATCCCCCCCTCGGCCCAAAGGGGCTGTTTTTT. Amino acid sequence: CSDPPLGPKGLFF.

The rearrangement uses TRBV6-1 and TRBJ2-5, with D hard to call. V was pared by 1 base and J by 1 base, with 10 bases between. This CDR3 has 15 residues. Germline V CDR1 and CDR2: MNHNS, SASEGT. The CDR3 DNA follows: TGTGCCAGCAGTGAAGTCCCCCCGGGCCAAGAGACCCAGTACTTC. Encoded protein: CASSEVPPGQETQYF.

This clonotype has at least ten counts. The chain employs TRBV20-1 and TRBJ2-1; D possibly matches TRBD1 or TRBD2 (9 bases each). Germline V CDR1 and CDR2: DFQATT, SNEGSKA (reference sequence). V was pared by 2 bases and J by 3 bases, with 26 bases between. This CDR3 has 19 residues. The CDR3 loop reads CSARTRTGVPSGVYNEQFF. The CDR3 region has the DNA TGCAGTGCTAGAACAAGGACAGGGGTACCTAGCGGGGTCTACAATGAGCAGTTCTTC.

This clonotype was seen repeatedly, ten times or more. The genes are TRBV6-2 or TRBV6-3 and TRBJ1-6, with D perhaps TRBD1 (5 bases). Per the germline V gene, CDR1 is MNHEY and CDR2 is SVGEGT. CDR3 length equals 17 residues. The V gene lost 7 bases and the J gene lost 7 bases, with 23 bases spanning the gap. CDR3: CASNPNRGAGGNSPLHF. For the CDR3, the DNA is TGTGCCAGCAACCCAAACCGAGGGGCCGGAGGAAATTCACCCCTCCACTTT.

This clonotype was seen repeatedly, ten times or more. The rearrangement uses TRBV19 and TRBJ1-6; D is possibly TRBD1 (5 bases). CDR1 and CDR2 (germline): LNHDA, SQIVND (reference sequence). The CDR3 has 15 amino acids. Trimming cost V 8 bases and J 0 bases, with 11 bases left between them. The CDR3 coding sequence is TGTGCCAGTCAAGAGGGGAGCTCCTATAATTCACCCCTCCACTTT. Translation gives CASQEGSSYNSPLHF. The whole variable domain, remainder taken from reference TRBV19 and TRBJ1-6, is DGGITQSPKYLFRKEGQNVTLSCEQNLNHDAMYWYRQDPGQGLRLIYYSQIVNDFQKGDIAEGYSVSREKKESFPLTVTSAQKNPTAFYLCASQEGSSYNSPLHFGNGTRLTVT.

This clonotype appeared a few times. CDR3: CASKGAVGSGGGIQYF. CDR3 nucleotide sequence: TGTGCCAGCAAGGGGGCTGTGGGTAGCGGGGGGGGCATTCAGTACTTC. V gene TRBV11-2 combines with J gene TRBJ2-4, with 11 bases lining up with TRBD2. CDR3 length: 16 amino acids. The V gene's germline CDR1 is SGHAT and CDR2 FQNNGV. V lost 7 bases to trimming and J lost 9 bases; unmatched junction nucleotides: 14.